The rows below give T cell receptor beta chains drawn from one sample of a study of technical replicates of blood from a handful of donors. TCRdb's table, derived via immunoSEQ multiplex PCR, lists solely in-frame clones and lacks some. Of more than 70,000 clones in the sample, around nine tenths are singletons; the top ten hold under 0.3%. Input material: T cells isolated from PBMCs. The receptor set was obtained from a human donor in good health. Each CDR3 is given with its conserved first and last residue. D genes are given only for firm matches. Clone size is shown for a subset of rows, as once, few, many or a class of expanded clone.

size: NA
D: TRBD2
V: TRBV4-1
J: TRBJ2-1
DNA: TGCGCCAGCAGCCAAGATGTTAGAGCGGGGTCCTACAATGAGCAGTTCTTC
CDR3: CASSQDVRAGSYNEQFF

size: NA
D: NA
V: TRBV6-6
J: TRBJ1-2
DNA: TGTGCCAGCAGTTCCTTGCGTGGACAGCTCTATGGCTACACCTTC
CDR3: CASSSLRGQLYGYTF

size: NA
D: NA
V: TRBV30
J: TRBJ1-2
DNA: TGTGCCTGGAGCTACAGGGCGGGCTACACCTTC
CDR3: CAWSYRAGYTF

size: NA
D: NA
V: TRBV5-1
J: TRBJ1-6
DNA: TGCGCCAGCAGCTTGGCCTTGGGGGCTGATTCACCCCTCCACTTT
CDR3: CASSLALGADSPLHF

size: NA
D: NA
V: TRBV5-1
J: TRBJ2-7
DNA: TGCGCCAGCAGCCCCGGGGTTCTCACCTATGTCGTTGAGCAGTACTTC
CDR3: CASSPGVLTYVVEQYF

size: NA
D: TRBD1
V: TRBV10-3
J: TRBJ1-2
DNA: TGTGCCATCAGTGAGCCACCGGGATTGGACAGGGGAGGTCTGCGTGGCTACACCTTC
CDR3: CAISEPPGLDRGGLRGYTF

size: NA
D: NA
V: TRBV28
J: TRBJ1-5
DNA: TGTGCCAGCAGTTTACCATTGGGGACACTAAATCAGCCCCAGCATTTT
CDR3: CASSLPLGTLNQPQHF

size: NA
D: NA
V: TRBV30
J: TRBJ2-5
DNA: TGTGCCTGGAGTGCCAGCCAAGAGACCCAGTACTTC
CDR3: CAWSASQETQYF

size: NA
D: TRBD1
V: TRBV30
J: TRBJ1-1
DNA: TGTGCCTGGACAAGACAGGGAACGAACACTGAAGCTTTCTTT
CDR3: CAWTRQGTNTEAFF

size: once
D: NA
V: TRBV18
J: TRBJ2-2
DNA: TGTGCCAGCTCACCTGGGCTAGCAGTGGGTGTCACCGGGGAGCTGTTTTTT
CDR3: CASSPGLAVGVTGELFF

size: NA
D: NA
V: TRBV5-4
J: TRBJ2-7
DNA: TGTGCCAGCAGCTTGGGGACACTTCCCTACGAGCAGTACTTC
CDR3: CASSLGTLPYEQYF

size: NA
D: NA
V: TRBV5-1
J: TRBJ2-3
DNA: TGCGCCAGCAACTCAAGTTTTTTGCGGGTGGTCACAGATACGCAGTATTTT
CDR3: CASNSSFLRVVTDTQYF

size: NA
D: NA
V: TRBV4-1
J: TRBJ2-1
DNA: TGCGCCAGCAGCCAAGGGACAGAGTCCTACAATGAGCAGTTCTTC
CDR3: CASSQGTESYNEQFF

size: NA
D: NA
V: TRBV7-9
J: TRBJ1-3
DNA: TGTGCCAGCAGCTTAATAGGGGAGGCTGGAAACACCATATATTTT
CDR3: CASSLIGEAGNTIYF

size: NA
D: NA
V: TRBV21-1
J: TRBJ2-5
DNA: TGTGCCAGCACCCCAGAGGGGGGACAGGTACTCGAGACCCAGTACTTC
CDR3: CASTPEGGQVLETQYF

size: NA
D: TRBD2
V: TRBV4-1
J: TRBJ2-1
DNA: TGCGCCAGCAGCCCGAAAAACGCAAGGGGAGCGGGGACCAATGAGCAGTTCTTC
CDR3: CASSPKNARGAGTNEQFF

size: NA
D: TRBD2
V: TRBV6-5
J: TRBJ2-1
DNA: TGTGCCAGCAGGCGACTAGCGGGGTACAATGAGCAGTTCTTC
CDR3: CASRRLAGYNEQFF

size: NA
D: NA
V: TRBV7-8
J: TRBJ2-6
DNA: TGTGCCAGCAGCTCCAGGGAATCTGGGGGCGAGAGCTCTGGGGCCAACGTCCTGACTTTC
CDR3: CASSSRESGGESSGANVLTF

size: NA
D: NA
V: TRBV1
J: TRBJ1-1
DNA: TGCACCAGCAGCCAGGGGCAGAACACTGAAGCTTTCTTT
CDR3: CTSSQGQNTEAFF

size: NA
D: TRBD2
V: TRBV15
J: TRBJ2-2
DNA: TGTGCCACCAGCAGCCAAGCGGGGGGCCGGACCGGGGAGCTGTTTTTT
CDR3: CATSSQAGGRTGELFF

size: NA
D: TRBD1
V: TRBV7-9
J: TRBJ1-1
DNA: TGTGCCAGCAGCCCACAGGGGGAATTTCGGGCTTTCTTT
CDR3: CASSPQGEFRAFF

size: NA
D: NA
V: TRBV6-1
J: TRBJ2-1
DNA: TGTGCCAGCAGTGAAACCGTGGGTCGGGTTGAGCAGTTCTTC
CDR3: CASSETVGRVEQFF